Listed here is a single T cell receptor (beta chain). TCRdb keeps only in-frame clones here, not all; method: immunoSEQ multiplex PCR. The data show 200,000 to 250,000 clones, 80% to 90% seen once. The data stem from a study of blood T cell repertoires in COVID-19. Trimming left V 5 bases short and J 5 bases short, with 13 bases between. The germline V gene encodes CDR1 SGHKS and CDR2 YYEKEE (reference sequence). The CDR3 is 13 amino acids. The sequencing input was peripheral blood. The source is a man aged 55 to 69 with acute or convalescent COVID-19. The chain carries TRBV5-5 and TRBJ1-1; no clear D. CDR3 bases: TGTGCCAGCAGTGCCGAGGATCGGACTGAAGCTTTCTTT. It codes for CASSAEDRTEAFF. The full variable domain, completed using reference TRBV5-5 and TRBJ1-1, is DAGVTQSPTHLIKTRGQQVTLRCSPISGHKSVSWYQQVLGQGPQFIFQYYEKEERGRGNFPDRFSARQFPNYSSELNVNALLLGDSALYLCASSAEDRTEAFFGQGTRLTVV.